This T cell receptor beta chain was recorded in a study of cytomegalovirus exposure and HLA in healthy donors. Study findings and constraints: DRB1 had the most TCR associations and HLA-C the fewest, a later analysis found, with rates varying by HLA locus. According to an earlier analysis, most TCR beta V segments yielded productive rearrangements about 90% or about 30% of the time.

It was with 60 Vbeta and 13 Jbeta primers that the PCR ran. The repertoire was sequenced with immunoSEQ multiplex PCR; TCRdb's copy has only in-frame clones and lacks some. The sample holds approximately 120,000 clones; approximately 78% are singletons and the top ten take 0.9% to 1.2%. Donors were ostensibly healthy at sampling, although undocumented immune exposures were probable. A note on this clone: What it recognizes is unknown.

The CDR3 contains 16 residues. With V trimmed by 5 bases and J by 1 base, 6 bases remained unmatched. Looked up from germline, CDR1 is SGHTA and CDR2 is FQGTGA. The chain has TRBV7-3 and TRBJ2-2, with 8 bases lining up with TRBD2. The sequenced sample consisted of PBMCs. The sequence was obtained from a woman in her 30s in good health and CMV-seronegative. The CDR3 loop is CASSPTGTRNTGELFF. The CDR3 DNA sequence: TGTGCCAGCAGCCCGACCGGGACTAGGAACACCGGGGAGCTGTTTTTT.